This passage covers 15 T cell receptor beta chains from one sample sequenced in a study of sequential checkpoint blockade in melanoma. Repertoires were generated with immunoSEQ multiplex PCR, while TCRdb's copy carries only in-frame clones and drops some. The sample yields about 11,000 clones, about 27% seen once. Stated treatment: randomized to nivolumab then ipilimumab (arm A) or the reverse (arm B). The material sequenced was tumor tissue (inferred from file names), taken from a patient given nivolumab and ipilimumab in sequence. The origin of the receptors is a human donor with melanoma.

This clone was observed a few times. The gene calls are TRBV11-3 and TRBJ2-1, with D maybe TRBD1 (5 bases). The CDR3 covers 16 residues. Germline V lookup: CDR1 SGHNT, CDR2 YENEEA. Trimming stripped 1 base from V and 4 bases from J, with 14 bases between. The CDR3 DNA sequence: TGTGCCAGCAGCTTAGGAGTAGGACACCCTTACAATGAGCAGTTCTTC. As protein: CASSLGVGHPYNEQFF.

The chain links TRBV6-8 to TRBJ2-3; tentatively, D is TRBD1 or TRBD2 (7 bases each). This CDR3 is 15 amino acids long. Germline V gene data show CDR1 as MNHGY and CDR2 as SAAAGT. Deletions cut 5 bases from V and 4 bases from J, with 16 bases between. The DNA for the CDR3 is TGTGCCAGCAGTGAGTTGGCAGGGGGGGCAGATACGCAGTATTTT. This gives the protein CASSELAGGADTQYF.

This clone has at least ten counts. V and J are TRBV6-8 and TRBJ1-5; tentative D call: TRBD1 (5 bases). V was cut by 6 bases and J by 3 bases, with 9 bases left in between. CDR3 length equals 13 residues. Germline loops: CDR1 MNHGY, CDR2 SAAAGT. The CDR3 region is CASSQGSNQPQHF. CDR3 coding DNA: TGTGCCAGCAGCCAGGGATCCAATCAGCCCCAGCATTTT.

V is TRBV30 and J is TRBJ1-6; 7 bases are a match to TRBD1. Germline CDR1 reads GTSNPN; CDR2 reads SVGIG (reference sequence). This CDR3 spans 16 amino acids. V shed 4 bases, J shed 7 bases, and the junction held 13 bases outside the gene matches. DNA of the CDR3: TGTGCCTGGATTAACAAAGGGGGCAGGGAAAATTCACCCCTCCACTTT. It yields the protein CAWINKGGRENSPLHF. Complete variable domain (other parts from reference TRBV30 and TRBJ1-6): SQTIHQWPATLVQPVGSPLSLECTVEGTSNPNLYWYRQAAGRGLQLLFYSVGIGQISSEVPQNLSASRPQDRQFILSSKKLLLSDSGFYLCAWINKGGRENSPLHFGNGTRLTVT.

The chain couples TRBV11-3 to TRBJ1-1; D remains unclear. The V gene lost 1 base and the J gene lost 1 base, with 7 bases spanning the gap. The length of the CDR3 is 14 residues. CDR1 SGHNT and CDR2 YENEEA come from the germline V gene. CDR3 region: CASSLVRTNTEAFF. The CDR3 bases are TGTGCCAGCAGCTTAGTACGCACGAACACTGAAGCTTTCTTT.

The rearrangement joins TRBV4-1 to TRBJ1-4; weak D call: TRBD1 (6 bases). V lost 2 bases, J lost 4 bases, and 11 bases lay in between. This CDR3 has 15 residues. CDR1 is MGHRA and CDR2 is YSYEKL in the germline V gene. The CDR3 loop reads CASSQRGRGNEKLFF. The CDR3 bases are TGCGCCAGCAGCCAAAGGGGGAGGGGTAATGAAAAACTGTTTTTT.

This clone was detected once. CDR3 sequence: CASSARALAREQFF. CDR3 sequence (DNA): TGTGCCAGCTCAGCCCGGGCGCTTGCGCGGGAGCAGTTCTTC. V gene TRBV18 combines with J gene TRBJ2-1; no clear D gene. Trimming took off 5 bases at V and 10 bases at J, with 18 bases between the two ends. Germline CDR1 is KGHSH and CDR2 is LQKENI. The length of the CDR3 is 14 residues.

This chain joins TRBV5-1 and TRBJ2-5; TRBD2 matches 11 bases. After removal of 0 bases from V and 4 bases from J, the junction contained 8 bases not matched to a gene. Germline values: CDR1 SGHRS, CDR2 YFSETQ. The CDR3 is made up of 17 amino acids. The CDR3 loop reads CASSLEGSGGAGETQYF. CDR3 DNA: TGCGCCAGCAGCTTGGAGGGTAGCGGGGGGGCCGGAGAGACCCAGTACTTC.

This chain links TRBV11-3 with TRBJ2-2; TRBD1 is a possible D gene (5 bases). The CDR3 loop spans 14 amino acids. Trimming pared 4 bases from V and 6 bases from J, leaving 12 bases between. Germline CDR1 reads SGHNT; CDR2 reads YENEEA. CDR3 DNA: TGTGCCAGCAGCTATCAACAGGTGGCCGGGGAGCTGTTTTTT. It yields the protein CASSYQQVAGELFF.

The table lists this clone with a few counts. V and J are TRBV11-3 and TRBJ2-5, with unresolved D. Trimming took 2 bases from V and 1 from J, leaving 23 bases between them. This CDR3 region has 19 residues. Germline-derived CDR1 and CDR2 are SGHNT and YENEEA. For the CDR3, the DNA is TGTGCCAGCAGCTTACGGGTCGGGTCGCGGCAGCGTCTCCAAGAGACCCAGTACTTC. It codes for CASSLRVGSRQRLQETQYF. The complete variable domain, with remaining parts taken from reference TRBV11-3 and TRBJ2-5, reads EAGVVQSPRYKIIEKKQPVAFWCNPISGHNTLYWYLQNLGQGPELLIRYENEEAVDDSQLPKDRFSAERLKGVDSTLKIQPAELGDSAVYLCASSLRVGSRQRLQETQYFGPGTRLLVL.

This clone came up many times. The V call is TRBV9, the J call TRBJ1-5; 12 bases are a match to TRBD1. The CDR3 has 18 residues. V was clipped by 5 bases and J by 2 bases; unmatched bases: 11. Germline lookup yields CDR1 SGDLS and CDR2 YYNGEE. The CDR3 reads CASRDRDRGLLGNQPQHF. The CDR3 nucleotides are TGTGCCAGCAGGGATCGGGACAGGGGGCTTTTGGGCAATCAGCCCCAGCATTTT.

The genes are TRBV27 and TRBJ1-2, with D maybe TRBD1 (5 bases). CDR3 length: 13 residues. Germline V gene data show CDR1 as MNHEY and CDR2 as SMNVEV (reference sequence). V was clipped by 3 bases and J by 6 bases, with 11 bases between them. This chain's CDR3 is CASSFRAGNGYTF. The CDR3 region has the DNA TGTGCCAGCAGTTTTAGGGCAGGGAATGGCTACACCTTC.

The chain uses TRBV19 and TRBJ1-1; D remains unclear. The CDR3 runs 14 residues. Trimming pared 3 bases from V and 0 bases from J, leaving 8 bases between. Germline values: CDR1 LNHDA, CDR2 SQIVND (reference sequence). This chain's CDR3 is CASSMPQMNTEAFF. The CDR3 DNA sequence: TGTGCCAGTAGTATGCCACAGATGAACACTGAAGCTTTCTTT.

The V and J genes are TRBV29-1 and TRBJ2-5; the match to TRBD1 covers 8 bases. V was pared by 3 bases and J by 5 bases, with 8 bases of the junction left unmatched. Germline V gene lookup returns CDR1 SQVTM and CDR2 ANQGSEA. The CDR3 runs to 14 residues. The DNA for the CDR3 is TGCAGCGTTGACCCAGGGGGCGTCCCGGAGACCCAGTACTTC. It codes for CSVDPGGVPETQYF.

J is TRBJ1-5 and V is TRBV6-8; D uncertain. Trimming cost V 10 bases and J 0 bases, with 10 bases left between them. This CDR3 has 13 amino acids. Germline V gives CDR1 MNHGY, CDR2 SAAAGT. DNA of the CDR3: TGTGCCATCAGCATCGATAGCAATCAGCCCCAGCATTTT. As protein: CAISIDSNQPQHF.